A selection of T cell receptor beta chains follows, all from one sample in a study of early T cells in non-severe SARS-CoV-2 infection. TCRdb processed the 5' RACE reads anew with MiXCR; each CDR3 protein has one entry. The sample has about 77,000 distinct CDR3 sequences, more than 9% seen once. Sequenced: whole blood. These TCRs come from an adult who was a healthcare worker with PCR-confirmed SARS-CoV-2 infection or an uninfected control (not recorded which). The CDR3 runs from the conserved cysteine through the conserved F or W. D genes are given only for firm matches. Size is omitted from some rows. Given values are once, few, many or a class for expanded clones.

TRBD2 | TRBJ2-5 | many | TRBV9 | CASSVESRPGGTQYF | TGTGCCAGCAGCGTAGAATCCAGGCCGGGAGGGACCCAGTACTTC
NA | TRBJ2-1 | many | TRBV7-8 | CASSFSGPGSYNEQFF | TGTGCCAGCAGCTTTTCTGGGCCCGGGTCCTACAATGAGCAGTTCTTC
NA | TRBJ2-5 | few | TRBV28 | CASSWGGRLAQETQYF | TGTGCCAGCAGTTGGGGGGGCCGACTAGCCCAAGAGACCCAGTACTTC
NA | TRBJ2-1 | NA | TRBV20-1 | CSARGGSTSYNEQFF | TGCAGTGCTAGGGGCGGGTCCACTTCTTACAATGAGCAGTTCTTC
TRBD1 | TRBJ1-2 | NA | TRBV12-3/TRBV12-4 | CASSSQPWDRGLNGYTF | TGTGCCAGCAGTTCCCAGCCCTGGGACAGGGGGCTGAATGGCTACACCTTC
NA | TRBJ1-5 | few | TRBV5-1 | CASSLAPGSGNQPQHF | TGCGCCAGCAGCTTGGCCCCGGGATCAGGGAATCAGCCCCAGCATTTT
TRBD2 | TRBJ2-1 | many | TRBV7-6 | CASSPDLAGVGNEQFF | TGTGCCAGCAGCCCGGACCTAGCGGGAGTAGGGAATGAGCAGTTCTTC
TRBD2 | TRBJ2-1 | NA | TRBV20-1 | CSATGLAERLEQFF | TGCAGTGCTACAGGACTAGCGGAGAGACTTGAGCAGTTCTTC
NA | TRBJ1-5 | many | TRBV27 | CASSLVPGAGSNQPQHF | TGTGCCAGCAGTTTAGTCCCGGGGGCCGGGAGCAATCAGCCCCAGCATTTT
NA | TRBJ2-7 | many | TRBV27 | CASSFDRGGGEQYF | TGTGCCAGCAGTTTCGACAGGGGAGGGGGCGAGCAGTACTTC
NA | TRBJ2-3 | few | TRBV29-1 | CSAQLQGPDTQYF | TGCAGCGCGCAACTCCAGGGGCCAGATACGCAGTATTTT
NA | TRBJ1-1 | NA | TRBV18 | CASSPMGAGSEAFF | TGTGCCAGCTCACCGATGGGGGCTGGAAGTGAAGCTTTCTTT
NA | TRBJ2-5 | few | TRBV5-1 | CASSLGRGETQYF | TGCGCCAGCAGCTTGGGACGGGGCGAGACCCAGTACTTC
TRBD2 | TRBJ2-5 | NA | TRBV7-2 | CASSLAGGPETQYF | TGTGCCAGCAGCTTAGCGGGAGGGCCGGAGACCCAGTACTTC
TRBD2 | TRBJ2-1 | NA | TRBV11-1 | CASRLAGAVAQFF | TGTGCCAGCAGACTAGCGGGGGCCGTGGCGCAGTTCTTC
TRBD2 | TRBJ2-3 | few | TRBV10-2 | CASSRTSGRANRDTQYF | TGCGCCAGCAGTCGGACTAGCGGGAGGGCCAACCGAGATACGCAGTATTTT
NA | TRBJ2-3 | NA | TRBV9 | CASSVGGLPTDTQYF | TGTGCCAGCAGCGTGGGGGGACTTCCTACAGATACGCAGTATTTT
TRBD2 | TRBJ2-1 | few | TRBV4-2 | CASRVSGGRSDEQFF | TGTGCCAGCAGGGTCAGCGGCGGGAGATCGGATGAGCAGTTCTTC
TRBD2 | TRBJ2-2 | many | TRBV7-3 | CASSLGLAGTGELFF | TGTGCCAGCAGCTTGGGACTAGCAGGCACCGGGGAGCTGTTTTTT
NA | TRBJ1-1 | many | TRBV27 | CASSFLPFMNTEAFF | TGTGCCAGCAGTTTTCTGCCCTTCATGAACACTGAAGCTTTCTTT